This TCR beta chain was identified in a study of early T cells in non-severe SARS-CoV-2 infection. Overall study: Investigators sequenced bulk RNA drawn from unsorted whole blood, and chains remained unpaired.

The CDR3 spans 15 residues. V was pared by 6 bases and J by 3 bases, with 17 bases between. Points on this clonotype: No antigen is known for it.

TCRdb independently ran MiXCR on the 5' RACE reads; one entry per CDR3 protein. The sample lists under 95,000 distinct CDR3 sequences; about 16% were seen once. Study-level points and caveats: Clonotype matching in VDJdb favored anti-spike CD8 responses and did not capture private and CD4 specificities.

This chain uses TRBV12-3 or TRBV12-4 with TRBJ2-5, with D unclear. The source material was whole blood. This receptor was obtained from an adult who was a healthcare worker with PCR-confirmed SARS-CoV-2 infection or an uninfected control (not recorded which). CDR3: CASREKTDGEETQYF. The CDR3 region has the DNA TGTGCCAGCAGAGAGAAGACGGACGGAGAAGAGACCCAGTACTTC.